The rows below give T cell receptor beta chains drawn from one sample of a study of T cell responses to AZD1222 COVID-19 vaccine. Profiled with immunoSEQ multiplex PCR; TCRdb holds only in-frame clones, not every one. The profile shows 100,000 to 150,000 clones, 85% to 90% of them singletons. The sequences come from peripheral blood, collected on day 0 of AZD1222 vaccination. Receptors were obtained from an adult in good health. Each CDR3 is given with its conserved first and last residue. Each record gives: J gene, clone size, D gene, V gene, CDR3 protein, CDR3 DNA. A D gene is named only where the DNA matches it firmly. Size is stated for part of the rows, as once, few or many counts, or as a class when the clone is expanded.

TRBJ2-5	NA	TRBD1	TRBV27	CASSLTQGALETQYF	TGTGCCAGCAGTTTAACACAGGGGGCCTTGGAGACCCAGTACTTC
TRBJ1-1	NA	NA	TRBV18	CASSPLGDTEAFF	TGTGCCAGCTCACCATTGGGCGACACTGAAGCTTTCTTT
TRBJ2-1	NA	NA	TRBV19	CASSITPRDNEQFF	TGTGCCAGTAGTATTACCCCTAGGGACAATGAGCAGTTCTTC
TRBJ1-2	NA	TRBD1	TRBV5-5	CASSTGQGYGYTF	TGTGCCAGCAGCACGGGACAGGGGTATGGCTACACCTTC
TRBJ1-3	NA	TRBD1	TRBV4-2	CASSRSLTGAGGGNTIYF	TGTGCCAGCAGCCGATCCCTTACAGGGGCTGGGGGAGGAAACACCATATATTTT
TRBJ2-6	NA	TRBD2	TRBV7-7	CASSPLAGSGANVLTF	TGTGCTAGCAGCCCGTTAGCGGGCTCTGGGGCCAACGTCCTGACTTTC
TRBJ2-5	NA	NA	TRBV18	CASSPRREGVQETQYF	TGTGCCAGCTCACCCCGGCGCGAGGGGGTACAAGAGACCCAGTACTTC
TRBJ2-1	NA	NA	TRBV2	CASSRGRNNEQFF	TGTGCCAGCAGTCGAGGACGGAACAATGAGCAGTTCTTC
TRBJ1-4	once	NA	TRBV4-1	CASSQDDTATNEKLFF	TGCGCCAGCAGCCAAGATGATACAGCAACTAATGAAAAACTGTTTTTT
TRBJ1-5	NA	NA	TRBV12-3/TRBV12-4	CASSTQGYQPQHF	TGTGCCAGCAGTACTCAGGGTTATCAGCCCCAGCATTTT
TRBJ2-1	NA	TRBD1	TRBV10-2	CASKRDSPSEQFF	TGCGCCAGCAAAAGGGACAGCCCAAGTGAGCAGTTCTTC
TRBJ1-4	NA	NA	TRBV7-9	CASSSPRWATNEKLFF	TGTGCCAGCAGCTCCCCCCGTTGGGCAACTAATGAAAAACTGTTTTTT
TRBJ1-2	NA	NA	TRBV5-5	CASSPPLQGRWGYTF	TGTGCCAGCAGTCCCCCCCTTCAGGGTCGGTGGGGCTACACCTTC
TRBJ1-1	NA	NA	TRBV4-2	CASSRKGQTNTEAFF	TGTGCCAGCAGCCGGAAAGGACAGACTAACACTGAAGCTTTCTTT
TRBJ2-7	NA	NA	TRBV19	CASSIDSGRASSYEQYF	NA
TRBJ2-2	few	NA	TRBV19	CASSIGTAGELFF	TGTGCCAGTAGTATTGGTACAGCCGGGGAGCTGTTTTTT
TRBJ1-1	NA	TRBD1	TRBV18	CASSFSTGVDTEAFF	TGTGCCAGCTCCTTCTCCACAGGGGTGGACACTGAAGCTTTCTTT
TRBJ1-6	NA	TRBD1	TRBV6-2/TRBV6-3	CASSYRDRANSPLHF	TGTGCCAGCAGTTACAGGGACAGGGCGAATTCACCCCTCCACTTT
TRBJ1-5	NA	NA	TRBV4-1	CASSQGRASALGVPQHF	TGCGCCAGCAGCCAAGGTAGGGCTTCGGCCCTCGGGGTGCCCCAGCATTTT
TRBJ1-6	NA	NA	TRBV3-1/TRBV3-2	CASSPRGGRGGSPLHF	TGTGCCAGCAGCCCAAGGGGGGGCCGTGGGGGTTCACCCCTCCACTTT
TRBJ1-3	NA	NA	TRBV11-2	CASSLDRRSGNTIYF	TGTGCCAGCAGCTTAGACAGGAGATCTGGAAACACCATATATTTT
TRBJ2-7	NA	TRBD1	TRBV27	CASSFGTGSSYEQYF	TGTGCCAGCAGTTTCGGGACAGGCAGCTCCTACGAGCAGTACTTC
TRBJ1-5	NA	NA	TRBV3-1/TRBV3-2	CASSKQGQDQPQHF	TGTGCCAGCAGCAAACAGGGTCAGGATCAGCCCCAGCATTTT
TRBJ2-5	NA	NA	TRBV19	CASSIGSFTGETQYF	TGTGCCAGTAGTATCGGCTCTTTTACTGGGGAGACCCAGTACTTC
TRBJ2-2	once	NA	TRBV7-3	CASSLSAQMNTGELFF	TGTGCCAGCAGCTTATCGGCCCAAATGAACACCGGGGAGCTGTTTTTT
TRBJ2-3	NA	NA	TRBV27	CASSSTRTGTNTDTQYF	TGTGCCAGCAGTTCTACGAGGACCGGGACCAACACAGATACGCAGTATTTT
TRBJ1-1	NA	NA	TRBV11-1	CASSLAGRGNTEAFF	TGTGCCAGCAGCTTAGCGGGCAGGGGGAACACTGAAGCTTTCTTT
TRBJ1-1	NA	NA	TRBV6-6	CASTQTVNTEAFF	TGTGCCAGCACCCAGACAGTGAACACTGAAGCTTTCTTT
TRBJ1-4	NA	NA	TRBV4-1	CASSQDRQAYNEKLFF	TGCGCCAGCAGCCAAGACAGACAGGCCTATAATGAAAAACTGTTTTTT
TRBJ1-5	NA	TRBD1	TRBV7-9	CASSPSGTGPYSNQPQHF	TGTGCCAGCAGCCCCAGCGGGACAGGGCCTTATAGCAATCAGCCCCAGCATTTT
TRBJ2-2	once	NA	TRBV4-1	CASSPGAGQVTGELFF	TGCGCCAGCAGCCCGGGGGCGGGGCAGGTTACCGGGGAGCTGTTTTTT
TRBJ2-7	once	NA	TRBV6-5	CASSYSQTGPWYEQYF	TGTGCCAGCAGTTACTCGCAAACAGGGCCCTGGTACGAGCAGTACTTC